This entry features one T cell receptor beta chain sequence. Its antigen remains unknown. Unique molecular identifiers were affixed to single, distinct cDNA molecules. TCRdb reprocessed the 5' RACE reads via MiXCR and lists one record per CDR3 protein. This table has tens of thousands of distinct CDR3 sequences, under 15% appearing once. V was trimmed by 2 bases and J by 4 bases, leaving 4 bases between them. CDR1 is SEHNR and CDR2 is FQNEAQ in the germline V gene (reference sequence). This CDR3 region has 12 residues. The record originates from a study of early T cells in non-severe SARS-CoV-2 infection. Regarding the study as a whole: VDJdb matches were skewed toward anti-spike CD8 T cell responses.

Sequenced: whole blood. The TCR sequence derives from an adult who was a healthcare worker with PCR-confirmed SARS-CoV-2 infection or an uninfected control (not recorded which). This chain links TRBV7-9 with TRBJ2-3; D remains ambiguous. The CDR3 spells CASSLLADTQYF. The CDR3 bases are TGTGCCAGCAGCTTATTGGCAGATACGCAGTATTTT.